This T cell receptor beta chain emerged from a study of shared clonotypes between healthy human individuals. Across the whole study: Sampling drew on donors who were a couple of women and a few men aged 18 to 49. Each donor had three CD4 naive, three CD4 memory, two CD8 naive and one CD8 memory plate.

A deep-level run was used for the assay. The assay was immunoSEQ multiplex PCR, and TCRdb's table has in-frame clones only and misses some. Of around 700,000 clones listed, about 80% are singletons. Notes on the study in general: Generally, naive subsets came out with larger estimated richness than memory subsets.

Note on this clone: Its antigen is not identified.

The junction had 11 bases not matched to a gene; V was cut back by 5 bases and J by 0 bases. Germline lookup yields CDR1 MNHEY and CDR2 SMNVEV (reference sequence). The CDR3 sequence is 18 residues long. This clonotype originated in a woman aged 25 to 45 in good health. This chain uses TRBV27 with TRBJ2-3; TRBD2 matches 10 bases. Sequenced input: memory CD4+ T cells sorted from blood. Subset: CD45RA-negative fraction. In nucleotides, the CDR3 is TGTGCCAGCAGTCGAGGGGGGACTAGCGACCTTAGCACAGATACGCAGTATTTT. It translates to CASSRGGTSDLSTDTQYF.